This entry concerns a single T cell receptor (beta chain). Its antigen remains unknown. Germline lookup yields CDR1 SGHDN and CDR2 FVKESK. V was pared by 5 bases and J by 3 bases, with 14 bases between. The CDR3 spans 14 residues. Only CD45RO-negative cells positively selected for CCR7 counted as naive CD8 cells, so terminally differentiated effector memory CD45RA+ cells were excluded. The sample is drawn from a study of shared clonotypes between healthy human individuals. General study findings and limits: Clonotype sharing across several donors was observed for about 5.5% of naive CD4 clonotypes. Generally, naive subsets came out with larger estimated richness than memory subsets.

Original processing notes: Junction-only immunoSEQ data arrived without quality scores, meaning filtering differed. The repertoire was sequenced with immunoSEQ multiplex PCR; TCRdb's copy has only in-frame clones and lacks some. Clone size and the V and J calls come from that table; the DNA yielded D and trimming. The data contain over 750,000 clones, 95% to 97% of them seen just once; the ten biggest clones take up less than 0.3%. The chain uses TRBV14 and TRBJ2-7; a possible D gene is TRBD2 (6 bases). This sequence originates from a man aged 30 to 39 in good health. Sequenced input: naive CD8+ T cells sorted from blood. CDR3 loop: CASSGRDSYYEQYF. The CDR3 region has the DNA TGTGCCAGCAGCGGCCGGGACTCCTACTACGAGCAGTACTTC.